Listed here is a single T cell receptor (beta chain). Trimming removed 3 bases from V and 4 bases from J, with 10 bases in between. This CDR3 has 12 residues. Germline loops: CDR1 DFQATT, CDR2 SNEGSKA (reference sequence). A sample-barcoded 5' primer and a J-beta primer mix were used in a second PCR of about 7 to 12 cycles. Via MiXCR, TCRdb re-called the 5' RACE reads, giving one row per CDR3 protein. The table shows some 760,000 distinct CDR3 sequences, with 20% to 25% occurring only once. This record belongs to a study of blood T cells in healthy people across ages. These data are also associated with another study on T cells of mothers and their children.

Sequencing used blood. The rearrangement links TRBV20-1 to TRBJ2-7; no firm D call. The receptor was isolated from a boy aged 10-17 years in good health. CDR3 DNA: TGCAGTGCTAGTCGGACGCAATACGAGCAGTACTTC. As protein: CSASRTQYEQYF.